These T cell receptor beta chains were read from a single sample in a study of shared clonotypes between healthy human individuals. Libraries were prepared by immunoSEQ multiplex PCR; TCRdb keeps only in-frame clonotypes and omits some of them. The top ten hold more than 10% of the sample, which has around 440,000 clones, 75% to 80% seen once. What was sequenced was PBMCs. Every receptor here comes from a woman aged 40 to 50 in good health. Some clones in this sample may be carry-over from other donors' samples. CDR3s include the opening cysteine and the closing phenylalanine or tryptophan. Fields, in order: CDR3 length, clone size, V gene, D gene, J gene, CDR3 DNA, CDR3 protein. D genes are given only for firm matches. Clone sizes are given selectively: once, few, many, or a class where the clone is expanded.

cdr3_length: 13; clone_size: .; v_call: TRBV27; d_call: .; j_call: TRBJ2-3; cdr3_nt: TGTGCCAGCAGTTTAAGGAGCGGTTATACGCAGTATTTT; cdr3_aa: CASSLRSGYTQYF
cdr3_length: 13; clone_size: few; v_call: TRBV5-1; d_call: .; j_call: TRBJ2-3; cdr3_nt: TGCGCCAGCACACTCAGCGGGTCAGATACGCAGTATTTT; cdr3_aa: CASTLSGSDTQYF
cdr3_length: 13; clone_size: .; v_call: TRBV5-1; d_call: .; j_call: TRBJ2-7; cdr3_nt: TGCGCCAGCACCGGACCGACAGGTAACGGGCAGTACTTC; cdr3_aa: CASTGPTGNGQYF
cdr3_length: 14; clone_size: .; v_call: TRBV7-6; d_call: .; j_call: TRBJ2-5; cdr3_nt: TGTGCCAGCAGCTTAGGGCCCTCTGGAGAGACCCAGTACTTC; cdr3_aa: CASSLGPSGETQYF
cdr3_length: 15; clone_size: .; v_call: TRBV5-1; d_call: .; j_call: TRBJ2-6; cdr3_nt: TGCGCCAGCAGCTTCGAGGGCTCTGGGGCCAACGTCCTGACTTTC; cdr3_aa: CASSFEGSGANVLTF
cdr3_length: 13; clone_size: .; v_call: TRBV18; d_call: .; j_call: TRBJ2-5; cdr3_nt: TGTGCCAGCTCACCGGGGCAGGAAGAGACCCAGTACTTC; cdr3_aa: CASSPGQEETQYF
cdr3_length: 16; clone_size: .; v_call: TRBV7-6; d_call: .; j_call: TRBJ2-1; cdr3_nt: TGTGCCAGCAGCTTAGCGGGGGGAAACAACTACAATGAGCAGTTCTTC; cdr3_aa: CASSLAGGNNYNEQFF
cdr3_length: 14; clone_size: .; v_call: TRBV2; d_call: TRBD1; j_call: TRBJ1-2; cdr3_nt: TGTGCCAGCACCGGTCAGGGGGCTGATTGGGGCTACACCTTC; cdr3_aa: CASTGQGADWGYTF
cdr3_length: 13; clone_size: few; v_call: TRBV9; d_call: .; j_call: TRBJ1-2; cdr3_nt: TGTGCCAGCAGCGTAGAATCGGACTATGGCTACACCTTC; cdr3_aa: CASSVESDYGYTF
cdr3_length: 16; clone_size: .; v_call: TRBV4-1; d_call: .; j_call: TRBJ2-4; cdr3_nt: TGCGCCAGCAGCCAAGATGGGAGACCAGCCAAAAACATTCAGTACTTC; cdr3_aa: CASSQDGRPAKNIQYF
cdr3_length: 12; clone_size: .; v_call: TRBV5-4; d_call: TRBD1; j_call: TRBJ1-2; cdr3_nt: TGTGCCAGCAGCCAGGGGGGGGATGGCTACACCTTC; cdr3_aa: CASSQGGDGYTF
cdr3_length: 16; clone_size: .; v_call: TRBV7-2; d_call: TRBD1; j_call: TRBJ1-2; cdr3_nt: TGTGCCAGCAGCTTGGAGGGGACAGGGACTAACTATGGCTACACCTTC; cdr3_aa: CASSLEGTGTNYGYTF
cdr3_length: 15; clone_size: .; v_call: TRBV28; d_call: TRBD1; j_call: TRBJ1-4; cdr3_nt: TGTGCCAGCAGTTTATGGAGGGGGCGAAATGAAAAACTGTTTTTT; cdr3_aa: CASSLWRGRNEKLFF
cdr3_length: 15; clone_size: .; v_call: TRBV9; d_call: TRBD2; j_call: TRBJ2-1; cdr3_nt: TGTGCCAGCAGCAAAAGCGGGAGTGGCTACAATGAGCAGTTCTTC; cdr3_aa: CASSKSGSGYNEQFF
cdr3_length: 17; clone_size: .; v_call: TRBV5-4; d_call: TRBD2; j_call: TRBJ2-3; cdr3_nt: TGTGCCAGCAGCTACCGACTAGCGGGTGGCGGCACAGATACGCAGTATTTT; cdr3_aa: CASSYRLAGGGTDTQYF
cdr3_length: 13; clone_size: .; v_call: TRBV5-1; d_call: TRBD1; j_call: TRBJ2-5; cdr3_nt: TGCGCCAGCAGCGGACAGGGTCAAGAGACCCAGTACTTC; cdr3_aa: CASSGQGQETQYF
cdr3_length: 14; clone_size: .; v_call: TRBV10-3; d_call: .; j_call: TRBJ1-1; cdr3_nt: TGTGCCATCAGCCTAGAGGACGGGGGTACTGAAGCTTTCTTT; cdr3_aa: CAISLEDGGTEAFF
cdr3_length: 15; clone_size: once; v_call: TRBV10-3; d_call: TRBD2; j_call: TRBJ2-1; cdr3_nt: TGTGCCATCAGACCGACTAGCGGGACATACAATGAGCAGTTCTTC; cdr3_aa: CAIRPTSGTYNEQFF
cdr3_length: 16; clone_size: .; v_call: TRBV18; d_call: .; j_call: TRBJ2-1; cdr3_nt: TGTGCCAGCTCACCAACTTCAATCCCCGTCCGCAATGAGCAGTTCTTC; cdr3_aa: CASSPTSIPVRNEQFF
cdr3_length: 12; clone_size: once; v_call: TRBV2; d_call: .; j_call: TRBJ2-7; cdr3_nt: TGTGCCACCTCCCCGCGTCGCAGTGGGCAGTACTTC; cdr3_aa: CATSPRRSGQYF
cdr3_length: 14; clone_size: .; v_call: TRBV5-1; d_call: TRBD1; j_call: TRBJ2-1; cdr3_nt: TGCGCCAGCAGCTTGGCCGGGACAGACAATGAGCAGTTCTTC; cdr3_aa: CASSLAGTDNEQFF
cdr3_length: 11; clone_size: many; v_call: TRBV19; d_call: .; j_call: TRBJ2-6; cdr3_nt: TGTGCCAGTAGTACGGGCCTCGTCCTGACTTTC; cdr3_aa: CASSTGLVLTF
cdr3_length: 15; clone_size: .; v_call: TRBV9; d_call: .; j_call: TRBJ2-7; cdr3_nt: TGTGCCAGCAGCCCCCGGGGCAGAACCTCCTACGAGCAGTACTTC; cdr3_aa: CASSPRGRTSYEQYF
cdr3_length: 15; clone_size: .; v_call: TRBV6-6; d_call: .; j_call: TRBJ2-2; cdr3_nt: TGCGCCAGCAGTTACGGGGACGACCCCACCGAGGAGCTGTTTTTT; cdr3_aa: CASSYGDDPTEELFF
cdr3_length: 15; clone_size: .; v_call: TRBV30; d_call: .; j_call: TRBJ1-2; cdr3_nt: TGTGCCTGGAGCGGGATCACAGGGAGTTACTATGGCTACACCTTC; cdr3_aa: CAWSGITGSYYGYTF
cdr3_length: 14; clone_size: .; v_call: TRBV19; d_call: .; j_call: TRBJ1-5; cdr3_nt: TGTGCCAGTAGCGGGAGTCGAGGCAATCAGCCCCAGCATTTT; cdr3_aa: CASSGSRGNQPQHF
cdr3_length: 14; clone_size: .; v_call: TRBV5-1; d_call: .; j_call: TRBJ1-4; cdr3_nt: TGCGCCAGCAGCTCACAGCCAACTAATGAAAAACTGTTTTTT; cdr3_aa: CASSSQPTNEKLFF
cdr3_length: 13; clone_size: many; v_call: TRBV2; d_call: .; j_call: TRBJ2-7; cdr3_nt: TGTGCCAGCACTCGTCAGATAGCCTACGAGCAGTACTTC; cdr3_aa: CASTRQIAYEQYF
cdr3_length: 14; clone_size: .; v_call: TRBV28; d_call: TRBD1; j_call: TRBJ2-7; cdr3_nt: TGTGCCAGCAGTCCGCCGGACAGGGGCTACGAGCAGTACTTC; cdr3_aa: CASSPPDRGYEQYF